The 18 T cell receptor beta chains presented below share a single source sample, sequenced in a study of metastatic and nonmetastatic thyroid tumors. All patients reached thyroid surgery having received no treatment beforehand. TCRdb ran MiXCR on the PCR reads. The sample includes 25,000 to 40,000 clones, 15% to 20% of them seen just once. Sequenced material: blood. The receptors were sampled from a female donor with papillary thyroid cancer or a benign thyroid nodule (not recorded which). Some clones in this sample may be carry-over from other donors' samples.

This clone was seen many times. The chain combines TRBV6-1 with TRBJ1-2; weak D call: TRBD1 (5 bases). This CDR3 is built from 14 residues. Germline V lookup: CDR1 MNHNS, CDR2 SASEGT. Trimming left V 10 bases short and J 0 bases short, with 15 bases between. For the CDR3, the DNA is TGTGCCACAGCGACGGGGGGAGCTAACTATGGCTACACCTTC. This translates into CATATGGANYGYTF.

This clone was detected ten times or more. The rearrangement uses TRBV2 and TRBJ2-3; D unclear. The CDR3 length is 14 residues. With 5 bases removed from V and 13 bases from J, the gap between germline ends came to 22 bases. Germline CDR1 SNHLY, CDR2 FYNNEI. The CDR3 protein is CASSYLSVDAKEYF. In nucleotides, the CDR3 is TGTGCCAGCAGTTACCTCTCTGTGGACGCCAAGGAGTATTTT.

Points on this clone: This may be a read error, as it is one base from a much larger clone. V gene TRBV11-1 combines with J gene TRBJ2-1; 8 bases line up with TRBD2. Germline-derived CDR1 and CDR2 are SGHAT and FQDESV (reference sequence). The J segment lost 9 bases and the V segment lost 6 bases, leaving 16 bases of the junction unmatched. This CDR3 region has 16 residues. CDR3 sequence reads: CASSDASGSGGGEQFF. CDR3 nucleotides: TGTGCCAGCAGTGACGCGAGCGGGAGCGGGGGTGGTGAGCAGTTCTTC.

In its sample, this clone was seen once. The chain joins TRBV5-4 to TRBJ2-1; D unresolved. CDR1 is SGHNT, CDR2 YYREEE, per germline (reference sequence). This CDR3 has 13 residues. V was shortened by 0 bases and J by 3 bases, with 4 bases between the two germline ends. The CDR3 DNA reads TGTGCCAGCAGCTTGGATCTCTACAATGAGCAGTTCTTC. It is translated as CASSLDLYNEQFF.

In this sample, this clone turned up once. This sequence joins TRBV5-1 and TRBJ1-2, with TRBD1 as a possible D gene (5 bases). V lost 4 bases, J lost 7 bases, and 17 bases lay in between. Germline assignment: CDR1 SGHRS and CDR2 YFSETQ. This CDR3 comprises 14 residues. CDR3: CASSVSSWGGGYTF. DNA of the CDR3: TGCGCCAGCAGCGTATCTTCATGGGGCGGTGGCTACACCTTC.

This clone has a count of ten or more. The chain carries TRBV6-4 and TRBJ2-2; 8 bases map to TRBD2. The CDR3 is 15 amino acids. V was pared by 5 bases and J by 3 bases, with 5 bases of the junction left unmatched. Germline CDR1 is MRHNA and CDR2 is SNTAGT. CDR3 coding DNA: TGTGCCAGCAGTAAAAAAGCGGGGGACACCGGGGAGCTGTTTTTT. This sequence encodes CASSKKAGDTGELFF.

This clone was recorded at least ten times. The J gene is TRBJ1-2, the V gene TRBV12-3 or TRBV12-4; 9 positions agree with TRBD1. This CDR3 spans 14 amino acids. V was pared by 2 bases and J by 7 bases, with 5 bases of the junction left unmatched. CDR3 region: CASSLRDRVSGYTF. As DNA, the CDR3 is TGTGCCAGCAGTTTAAGGGACAGGGTATCTGGCTACACCTTC.

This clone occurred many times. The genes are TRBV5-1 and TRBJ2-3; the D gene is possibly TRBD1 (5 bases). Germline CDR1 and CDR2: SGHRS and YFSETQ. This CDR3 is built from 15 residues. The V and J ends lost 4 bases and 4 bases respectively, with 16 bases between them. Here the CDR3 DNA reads TGCGCCAGCAGCACTGGCGCCATACAGGCAGATACGCAGTATTTT. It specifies CASSTGAIQADTQYF. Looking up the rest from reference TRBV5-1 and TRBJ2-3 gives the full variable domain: KAGVTQTPRYLIKTRGQQVTLSCSPISGHRSVSWYQQTPGQGLQFLFEYFSETQRNKGNFPGRFSGRQFSNSRSEMNVSTLELGDSALYLCASSTGAIQADTQYFGPGTRLTVL.

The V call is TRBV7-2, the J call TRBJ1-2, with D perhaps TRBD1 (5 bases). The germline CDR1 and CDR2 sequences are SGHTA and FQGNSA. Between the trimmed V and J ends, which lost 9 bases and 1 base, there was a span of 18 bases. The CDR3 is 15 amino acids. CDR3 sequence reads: CASRKRDGNNYGYTF. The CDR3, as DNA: TGTGCCAGTAGGAAACGGGACGGAAATAACTATGGCTACACCTTC.

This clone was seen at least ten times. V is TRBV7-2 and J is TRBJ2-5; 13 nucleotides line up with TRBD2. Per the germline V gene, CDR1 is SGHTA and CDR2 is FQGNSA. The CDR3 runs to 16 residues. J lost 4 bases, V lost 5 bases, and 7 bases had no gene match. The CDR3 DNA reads TGTGCCAGCAGCCGAACTAGCGGGGGGGCTAGAGAGACCCAGTACTTC. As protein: CASSRTSGGARETQYF.

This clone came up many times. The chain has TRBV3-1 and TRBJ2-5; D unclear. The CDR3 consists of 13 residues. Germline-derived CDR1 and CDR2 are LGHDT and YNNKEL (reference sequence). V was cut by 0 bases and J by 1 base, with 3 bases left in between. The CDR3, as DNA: TGTGCCAGCAGCCAAGATCGCCAAGAGACCCAGTACTTC. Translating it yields CASSQDRQETQYF.

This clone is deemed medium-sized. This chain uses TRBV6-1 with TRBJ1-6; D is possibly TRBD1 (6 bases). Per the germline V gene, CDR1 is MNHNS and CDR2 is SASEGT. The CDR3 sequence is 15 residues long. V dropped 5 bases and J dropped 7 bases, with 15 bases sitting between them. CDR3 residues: CASSRGRGGNSPLHF. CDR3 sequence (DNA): TGTGCCAGCAGTAGAGGGAGGGGGGGGAATTCACCCCTCCACTTT.

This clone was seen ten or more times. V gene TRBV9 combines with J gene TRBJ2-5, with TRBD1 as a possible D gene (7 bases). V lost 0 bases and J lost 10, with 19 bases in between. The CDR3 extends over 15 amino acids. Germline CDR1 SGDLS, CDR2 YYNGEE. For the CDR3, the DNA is TGTGCCAGCAGCGTAGGGTACGGAGGGGGCGGATTCCAGTACTTC. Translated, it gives CASSVGYGGGGFQYF. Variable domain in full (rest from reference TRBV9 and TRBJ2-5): DSGVTQTPKHLITATGQRVTLRCSPRSGDLSVYWYQQSLDQGLQFLIQYYNGEERAKGNILERFSAQQFPDLHSELNLSSLELGDSALYFCASSVGYGGGGFQYFGPGTRLLVL.

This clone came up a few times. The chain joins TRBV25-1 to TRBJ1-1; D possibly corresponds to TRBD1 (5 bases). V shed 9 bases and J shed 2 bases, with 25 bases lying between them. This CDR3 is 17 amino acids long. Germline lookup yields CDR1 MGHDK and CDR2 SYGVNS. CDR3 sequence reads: CARGVHHRLPLNTEAFF. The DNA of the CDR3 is TGTGCCAGGGGGGTCCATCACAGGTTACCACTTAACACTGAAGCTTTCTTT.

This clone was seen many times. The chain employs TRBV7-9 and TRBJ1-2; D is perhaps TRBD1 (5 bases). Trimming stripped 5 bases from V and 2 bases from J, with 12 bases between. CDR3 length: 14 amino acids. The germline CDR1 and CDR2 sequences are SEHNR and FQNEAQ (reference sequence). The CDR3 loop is CASSDGKGNYGYTF. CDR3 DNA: TGTGCCAGCAGCGATGGGAAGGGGAACTATGGCTACACCTTC.

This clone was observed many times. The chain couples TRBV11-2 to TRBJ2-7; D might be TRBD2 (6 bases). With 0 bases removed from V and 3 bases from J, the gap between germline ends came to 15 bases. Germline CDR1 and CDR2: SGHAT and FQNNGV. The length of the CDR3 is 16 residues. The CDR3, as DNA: TGTGCCAGCAGCTTAGAAGTCGGGGAGGTTGGCTACGAGCAGTACTTC. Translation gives CASSLEVGEVGYEQYF.

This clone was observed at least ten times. Written as DNA, the CDR3 is TGCGCCAGCAGCCAACTTTACGGGACAGGGACTGAAGCTTTCTTT. Translating it yields CASSQLYGTGTEAFF. The V call is TRBV4-3, the J call TRBJ1-1; 9 bases agree with TRBD1. The germline V gene has CDR1 LGHNA and CDR2 YSLEER. With V trimmed by 2 bases and J by 5 bases, 6 bases remained unmatched. This CDR3 has 15 amino acids.

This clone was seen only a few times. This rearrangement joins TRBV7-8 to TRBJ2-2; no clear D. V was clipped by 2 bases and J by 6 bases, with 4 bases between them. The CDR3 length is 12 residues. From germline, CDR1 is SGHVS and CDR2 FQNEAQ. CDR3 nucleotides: TGTGCCAGCAGCTTATTATCCGGGGAGCTGTTTTTT. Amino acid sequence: CASSLLSGELFF.